Shown below are 3 T cell receptor beta chains from a single sample sequenced in a study of cytomegalovirus exposure and HLA in healthy donors. Primers for the PCR totalled 60 Vbeta and 13 Jbeta. Clones were read by immunoSEQ multiplex PCR, and TCRdb kept only the in-frame ones, dropping some. The sample contains about 150,000 clones, 65% to 85% of which appear only once. The sequencing input was PBMCs. Source of these receptors: a man aged 18 to 29 in good health and CMV-seronegative.

This rearrangement joins TRBV6-6 to TRBJ1-1, with 12 bases identical to TRBD1. Germline V gene lookup returns CDR1 MNHNY and CDR2 SVGAGI (reference sequence). V trimming: 5 bases; J trimming: 3 bases; junction bases outside the gene matches: 7. The CDR3 sequence is 16 residues long. The CDR3 here is CASSRDRGHVYTEAFF. As DNA, the CDR3 is TGTGCCAGCAGTCGGGACAGGGGGCATGTATACACTGAAGCTTTCTTT.

This clone was seen more than once but under ten times. This chain uses TRBV11-1 with TRBJ2-2; weak D call: TRBD1 (5 bases). Germline values: CDR1 SGHAT, CDR2 FQDESV (reference sequence). The CDR3 sequence is 14 residues long. Trimming stripped 2 bases from V and 1 base from J, with 5 bases between. The CDR3 loop reads CASSLRGNTGELFF. Written as DNA, the CDR3 is TGTGCCAGCAGCTTAAGGGGGAACACCGGGGAGCTGTTTTTT.

The rearrangement uses TRBV10-1 and TRBJ2-1; 12 nucleotides agree with TRBD2. The germline V gene encodes CDR1 WNHNN and CDR2 SYGVQD (reference sequence). This CDR3 is 16 amino acids long. V was pared by 3 bases and J by 5 bases, with 5 bases of the junction left unmatched. This chain's CDR3 is CASSDPGLAGNNEQFF. For the CDR3, the DNA is TGCGCCAGCAGTGACCCCGGACTAGCGGGAAACAATGAGCAGTTCTTC.